The 14 T cell receptor beta chains below come from one sample, sequenced in a study of PD-1 blockade in classical Hodgkin lymphoma. Patients all relapsed after autologous stem cell transplantation, and there was variation in brentuximab vedotin exposure. Sequencing was performed with immunoSEQ multiplex PCR; in TCRdb, only in-frame clones are kept and a portion is missing. This sample yields roughly 140,000 clones, of which around 84% are seen a single time; over 7.5% belongs to the top ten. This material consisted of peripheral blood mononuclear cells (PBMCs), taken before the second cycle of nivolumab. These receptors came from a human donor with classical Hodgkin lymphoma.

This clone was counted between two and nine times. This rearrangement joins TRBV7-9 to TRBJ1-1; D is possibly TRBD1 (6 bases). The CDR3 length is 16 residues. Trimming stripped 2 bases from V and 4 bases from J, with 17 bases between. CDR1 and CDR2 (germline): SEHNR, FQNEAQ (reference sequence). Here the CDR3 DNA reads TGTGCCAGCAGCTTAAGCCCAACAGGGTCTCGCACTGAAGCTTTCTTT. Translation: CASSLSPTGSRTEAFF. The full variable domain, rest sourced from reference TRBV7-9 and TRBJ1-1, is DTGVSQNPRHKITKRGQNVTFRCDPISEHNRLYWYRQTLGQGPEFLTYFQNEAQLEKSRLLSDRFSAERPKGSFSTLEIQRTEQGDSAMYLCASSLSPTGSRTEAFFGQGTRLTVV.

The gene calls are TRBV6-5 and TRBJ1-2, with TRBD1 identical over 8 bases. The CDR3 sequence is 15 residues long. V shed 0 bases, J shed 8 bases, and the junction held 8 bases outside the gene matches. Germline V CDR1 and CDR2: MNHEY, SVGAGI. The CDR3 coding sequence is TGTGCCAGCAGTTACTCGCCGGGACAGGCCCGAGGCTACACCTTC. This sequence encodes CASSYSPGQARGYTF.

The CDR3, as DNA: TGTGCCAGCTCACTGGGACAGTATTCCTACGAGCAGTACTTC. It translates to CASSLGQYSYEQYF. The chain employs TRBV18 and TRBJ2-7, with TRBD1 identical over 7 bases. V gave up 4 bases and J gave up 1 base; unmatched junction bases: 4. Germline CDR1 and CDR2: KGHSH and LQKENI. The CDR3 has 14 amino acids.

The chain links TRBV5-4 to TRBJ2-5; 9 nucleotides match TRBD2. The V gene's germline CDR1 is SGHNT and CDR2 YYREEE (reference sequence). Trimming at V came to 2 bases and at J to 4 bases, leaving 12 bases not matched to a gene. The CDR3 is 17 residues long. CDR3 in amino acids: CASSFRGASGAGETQYF. Written as DNA, the CDR3 is TGTGCCAGCAGCTTTCGGGGAGCTAGCGGGGCGGGAGAGACCCAGTACTTC.

The rearrangement joins TRBV23-1 to TRBJ1-5; TRBD1 matches at 12 bases. TRBV23-1 is identified as an open reading frame with a role that is uncertain. The J segment lost 9 bases and the V segment lost 0 bases, leaving 18 bases of the junction unmatched. This CDR3 has 20 amino acids. For the CDR3, the DNA is TGCGCCAGCAGTCAATCGAATGGGACAGGGGGCGAGGTTAGGATTGGGCCCCAGCATTTT. Translating it yields CASSQSNGTGGEVRIGPQHF.

The chain joins TRBV7-8 to TRBJ2-7; no definite D call. This CDR3 is 13 amino acids long. Germline V gene sequence: CDR1 SGHVS, CDR2 FQNEAQ. V was pared by 1 base and J by 7 bases, with 11 bases between. CDR3: CASSLVEAGEQYF. DNA of the CDR3: TGTGCCAGCAGCTTAGTAGAGGCCGGTGAGCAGTACTTC.

This chain joins TRBV11-3 and TRBJ2-7; 7 bases map to TRBD2. Germline V gene data show CDR1 as SGHNT and CDR2 as YENEEA. This CDR3 is 13 amino acids long. V trimming: 1 base; J trimming: 6 bases; junction bases outside the gene matches: 3. The CDR3 nucleotides are TGTGCCAGCAGCTTAGGCGGGAGTGGCGAGCAGTACTTC. Its translation is CASSLGGSGEQYF.

J is TRBJ1-3 and V is TRBV2; the match to TRBD1 covers 10 bases. V was pared by 8 bases and J by 7 bases, with 8 bases of the junction left unmatched. The length of the CDR3 is 14 residues. CDR1 and CDR2 from the germline V gene are SNHLY and FYNNEI. The CDR3 reads CASLDRGLGNTIYF. CDR3 DNA sequence: TGTGCCAGCTTGGACAGGGGGTTGGGGAACACCATATATTTT. Full variable domain (rest looked up from reference TRBV2 and TRBJ1-3): EPEVTQTPSHQVTQMGQEVILRCVPISNHLYFYWYRQILGQKVEFLVSFYNNEISEKSEIFDDQFSVERPDGSNFTLKIRSTKLEDSAMYFCASLDRGLGNTIYFGEGSWLTVV.

This clone was counted between two and nine times. V is TRBV19 and J is TRBJ2-5; TRBD2 agrees at 10 bases. Trimming at V came to 4 bases and at J to 2 bases, leaving 7 bases not matched to a gene. Germline V gene sequence: CDR1 LNHDA, CDR2 SQIVND (reference sequence). The CDR3 runs to 16 residues. In nucleotides, the CDR3 is TGTGCCAGTAGTAGAAGGACTAGCGGCCATCAAGAGACCCAGTACTTC. It specifies CASSRRTSGHQETQYF.

The chain is built from TRBV2 and TRBJ2-7, with D perhaps being TRBD1 or TRBD2 (6 bases each). Germline V gene lookup returns CDR1 SNHLY and CDR2 FYNNEI. Trimming took 5 bases from V and 13 from J, leaving 15 bases between them. The CDR3 runs to 11 residues. For the CDR3, the DNA is TGTGCCAGCAGTATACAGGGAGGAAACTACTTC. Translating gives CASSIQGGNYF.

The sample holds a few counts of this clone. V gene TRBV29-1 combines with J gene TRBJ1-2; D gene unclear. V gave up 0 bases and J gave up 2 bases, with 10 bases separating them. This CDR3 is 14 amino acids long. Germline V CDR1 and CDR2: SQVTM, ANQGSEA. The CDR3: CSVEDPSQNYGYTF. CDR3 coding DNA: TGCAGCGTTGAAGATCCTTCTCAGAACTATGGCTACACCTTC.

This chain joins TRBV6-1 and TRBJ2-7; perhaps TRBD2 as D (5 bases). Germline V gene data show CDR1 as MNHNS and CDR2 as SASEGT. Trimming pared 7 bases from V and 2 bases from J, leaving 12 bases between. This CDR3 has 13 residues. The CDR3 loop reads CASTWGVTYEQYF. CDR3 nucleotide sequence: TGTGCCAGCACCTGGGGAGTTACCTACGAGCAGTACTTC.

This clone was recorded once. CDR3 sequence reads: CASSFKSGDEQYF. CDR3 DNA sequence: TGTGCCAGCAGCTTCAAATCAGGGGACGAGCAGTACTTC. The chain combines TRBV7-8 with TRBJ2-7, with a possible D match to TRBD1 (6 bases). Germline V gene sequence: CDR1 SGHVS, CDR2 FQNEAQ. The CDR3 consists of 13 residues. The V and J ends lost 3 bases and 5 bases respectively, with 11 bases between them.

The sample holds one count of this clone. The chain carries TRBV28 and TRBJ1-5; D is perhaps TRBD1 (6 bases). Trimming cost V 2 bases and J 9 bases, with 17 bases left between them. The CDR3 is made up of 15 amino acids. From germline, CDR1 is MDHEN and CDR2 SYDVKM. CDR3 sequence: CASSLSQGNLGPQHF. The CDR3 nucleotides are TGTGCCAGCAGTTTAAGCCAGGGGAACTTGGGGCCCCAGCATTTT.